The clone carrying this T cell receptor (beta chain) was observed at least ten times. The germline gives CDR1 DFQATT, CDR2 SNEGSKA (reference sequence). Trimming pared 4 bases from V and 4 bases from J, leaving 11 bases between. There are 13 residues in the CDR3. The data were obtained in a study of T-cell reconstitution after alpha-beta-depleted transplantation in children. This sample's TCRbeta library carried unique molecular identifier barcodes. MiXCR, applied by TCRdb to the PCR reads, yields one record per CDR3 protein. The repertoire holds around 340,000 distinct CDR3 sequences, with 10% to 15% as singletons.

The clonotype was recovered from a human donor who donated a stem cell graft to a child with Fanconi anemia. The specimen comprised PBMCs, sampled from the stem cell graft. V and J are TRBV20-1 and TRBJ1-5, with TRBD1 as a possible D gene (6 bases). The CDR3 coding sequence is TGCAGTGCTACGACAGGTTGGAATCAGCCCCAGCATTTT. Protein product: CSATTGWNQPQHF.